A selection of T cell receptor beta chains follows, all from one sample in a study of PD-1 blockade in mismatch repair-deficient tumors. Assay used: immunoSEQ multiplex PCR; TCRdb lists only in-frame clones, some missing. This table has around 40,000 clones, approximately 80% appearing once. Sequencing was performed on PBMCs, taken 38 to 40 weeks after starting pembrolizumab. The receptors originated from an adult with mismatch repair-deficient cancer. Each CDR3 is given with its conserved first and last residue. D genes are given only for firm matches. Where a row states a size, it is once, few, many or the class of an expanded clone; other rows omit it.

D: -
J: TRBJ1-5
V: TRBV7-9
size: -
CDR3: CASSLTSGHTNQPQHF
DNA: TGTGCCAGCAGCTTAACTTCGGGACACACAAATCAGCCCCAGCATTTT

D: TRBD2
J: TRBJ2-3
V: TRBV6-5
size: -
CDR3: CASSYSSGGTDTQYF
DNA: TGTGCCAGCAGTTACTCTAGCGGGGGCACAGATACGCAGTATTTT

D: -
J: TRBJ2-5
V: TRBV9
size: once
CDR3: CASSVERGWETQYF
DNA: TGTGCCAGCAGCGTAGAAAGGGGGTGGGAGACCCAGTACTTC

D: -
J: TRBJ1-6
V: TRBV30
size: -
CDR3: CAWSVKRGGNSPLHF
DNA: TGTGCCTGGAGTGTAAAAAGGGGTGGGAATTCACCCCTCCACTTT

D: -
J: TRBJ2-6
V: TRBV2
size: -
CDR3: CASRRGSGANVLTF
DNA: TGTGCCTCTCGTCGCGGCTCTGGGGCCAACGTCCTGACTTTC

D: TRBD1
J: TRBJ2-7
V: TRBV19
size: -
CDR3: CASSTIDRGHLEQYF
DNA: TGTGCCAGTAGTACAATAGACAGGGGGCATCTTGAGCAGTACTTC

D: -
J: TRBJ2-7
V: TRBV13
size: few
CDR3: CASSQGPGNPYEQYF
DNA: TGTGCCAGCAGCCAGGGGCCGGGGAACCCCTACGAGCAGTACTTC

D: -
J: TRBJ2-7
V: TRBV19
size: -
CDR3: CASSIGTDYEQYF
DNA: TGTGCCAGTAGTATAGGGACAGACTACGAGCAGTACTTC

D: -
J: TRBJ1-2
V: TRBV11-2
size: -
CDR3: CASSFFGFRQDEANYGYTF
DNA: TGTGCCAGCAGCTTCTTTGGCTTTCGACAGGACGAAGCTAACTATGGCTACACCTTC

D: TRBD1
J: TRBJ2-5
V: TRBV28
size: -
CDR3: CASSWTGVKTQYF
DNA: TGTGCCAGCAGTTGGACAGGGGTGAAGACCCAGTACTTC

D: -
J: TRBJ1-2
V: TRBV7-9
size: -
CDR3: CASSLVSSYGYTF
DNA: TGTGCCAGCAGCTTAGTGTCGAGTTATGGCTACACCTTC

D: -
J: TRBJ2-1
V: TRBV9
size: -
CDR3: CASSVELVAYNEQFF
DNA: TGTGCCAGCAGCGTAGAGTTAGTGGCCTACAATGAGCAGTTCTTC

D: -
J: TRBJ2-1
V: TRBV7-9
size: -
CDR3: CASSLFRGNEQFF
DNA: TGTGCCAGCAGCTTATTTAGGGGCAATGAGCAGTTCTTC

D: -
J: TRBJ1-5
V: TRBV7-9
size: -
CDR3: CASRREGPQHF
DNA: TGTGCCAGCAGGCGTGAGGGGCCCCAGCATTTT

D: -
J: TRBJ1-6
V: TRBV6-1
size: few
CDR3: CASSEASGRRNSPLHF
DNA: TGTGCCAGCAGTGAAGCGTCGGGCAGGAGGAATTCACCCCTCCACTTT

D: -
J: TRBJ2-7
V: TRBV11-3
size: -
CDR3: CASSLGEVLISSYEQYF
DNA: TGTGCCAGCAGCTTAGGCGAAGTCTTAATCTCCTCCTACGAGCAGTACTTC

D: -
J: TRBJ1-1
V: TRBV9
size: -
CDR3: CASSVSTGRNTEAFF
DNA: TGTGCCAGCAGCGTCAGTACAGGGAGGAACACTGAAGCTTTCTTT

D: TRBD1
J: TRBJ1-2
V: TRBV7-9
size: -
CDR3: CASSLGDRGLNYGYTF
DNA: TGTGCCAGCAGCTTAGGAGACAGGGGTCTCAACTATGGCTACACCTTC

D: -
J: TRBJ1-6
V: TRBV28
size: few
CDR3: CASRQGRVGNSPLHF
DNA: TGTGCCAGCAGGCAGGGCAGGGTGGGGAATTCACCCCTCCACTTT

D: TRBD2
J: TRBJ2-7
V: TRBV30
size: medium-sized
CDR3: CAWSRLAGDYEQYF
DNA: TGTGCCTGGAGCCGACTAGCGGGGGACTACGAGCAGTACTTC

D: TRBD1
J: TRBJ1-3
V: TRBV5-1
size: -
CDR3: CASSVQPTGAGNTIYF
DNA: TGCGCCAGCAGCGTCCAACCGACAGGGGCTGGAAACACCATATATTTT

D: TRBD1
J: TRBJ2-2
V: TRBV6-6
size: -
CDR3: CASSYSGGYTGELFF
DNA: TGTGCCAGCAGTTACTCAGGGGGCTACACCGGGGAGCTGTTTTTT

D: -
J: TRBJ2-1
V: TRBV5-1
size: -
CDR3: CASSSTGYNEQFF
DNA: TGCGCCAGCAGTAGCACCGGGTACAATGAGCAGTTCTTC

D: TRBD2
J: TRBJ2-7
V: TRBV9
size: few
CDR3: CASSKGLAGVSAYEQYF
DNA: TGTGCCAGCAGCAAGGGACTAGCGGGAGTATCGGCCTACGAGCAGTACTTC